This record covers a single T cell receptor (beta chain). Its antigen remains unknown. Sequencing used immunoSEQ multiplex PCR; TCRdb keeps in-frame clones, though not all of them. The data contain 81,000 or so clones, more than 70% of them seen just once; the ten biggest clones take up approximately 0.45%. The data stem from a study of OX40 agonist ivuxolimab in advanced cancers. General study points: In general, CD8+ T cells held more expanded clones than CD4+ did, on average.

Germline trimming cut 0 bases from V and 3 bases from J; bases unmatched to any gene: 6. This CDR3 comprises 15 residues. Germline CDR1 SGHRS, CDR2 YFSETQ. The chain couples TRBV5-1 to TRBJ2-7, with TRBD2 identical over 7 bases. This sequence originates from an adult with an advanced solid tumor such as melanoma, head and neck, liver or kidney cancer. This specimen consisted of CD4+ or CD8+ T cells sorted from blood, obtained in a trial of the OX40 agonist ivuxolimab. CDR3 nucleotide sequence: TGCGCCAGCAGCTTGGATGGGTCTAGCGGCTACGAGCAGTACTTC. Amino acid sequence: CASSLDGSSGYEQYF.